This is a list of T cell receptor beta chains from one sample in a study of cytomegalovirus exposure and HLA in healthy donors. TCRdb's table, derived via immunoSEQ multiplex PCR, lists solely in-frame clones and lacks some. Listed are some 47,000 clones; less than 2.5% falls within the top ten. The specimen was PBMCs. The receptors stem from a woman in her 40s in good health and CMV-seronegative. The CDR3 runs from the conserved cysteine through the conserved F or W. D genes are given only for firm matches. A clone size is listed for some rows: how often the clone was seen (once, few, many), or a class if it is expanded.

cdr3_nt	cdr3_aa	d_call	v_call	j_call	clone_size
TGTGCCAGCTCACCACTTCTCACAGATAAGCAGTATTTT	CASSPLLTDKQYF	NA	TRBV18	TRBJ2-3	NA
TGCGCCAGCAGCGGGACCACCGGGACAGGGACCTATGGCTACACCTTC	CASSGTTGTGTYGYTF	TRBD1	TRBV5-1	TRBJ1-2	NA
TGTGCCAGCAGTTACGTCCCCACAGGTGCGGCAGATACGCAGTATTTT	CASSYVPTGAADTQYF	NA	TRBV6-5	TRBJ2-3	NA
TGTGCCAGTGGACAGACGAACACTGAAGCTTTCTTT	CASGQTNTEAFF	NA	TRBV2	TRBJ1-1	NA
TGCGCCAGCAGCTTGGGCCATGCGGGTTCACCCCTCCACTTT	CASSLGHAGSPLHF	NA	TRBV5-1	TRBJ1-6	NA
TGTGCCTGGAGTTTGGGCATCTCTGGAAACACCATATATTTT	CAWSLGISGNTIYF	NA	TRBV30	TRBJ1-3	NA
TGTGCCAGTAGTATCCGGGGCGGGGAGCTGTTTTTT	CASSIRGGELFF	NA	TRBV19	TRBJ2-2	NA
TGTGCCAGCGGATTCCCTACAGGGAACTATGGCTACACCTTC	CASGFPTGNYGYTF	NA	TRBV5-4	TRBJ1-2	NA
TGTGCCAGCAGTGGAAGGGACAGCTTAGGATCCCTCCACTTT	CASSGRDSLGSLHF	TRBD1	TRBV6-6	TRBJ1-6	medium-sized
TGTGCCAGCAGCTTGGATGCTAGCGGGACGGACAATGAGCAGTTCTTC	CASSLDASGTDNEQFF	TRBD2	TRBV5-4	TRBJ2-1	NA
TGTGCCAGCAGTGAACCAACTGAAGCTTTCTTT	CASSEPTEAFF	NA	TRBV2	TRBJ1-1	NA
TGTGCCAGCAGCCCAGTGATACTAGTTGGCGAGCAGTACTTC	CASSPVILVGEQYF	NA	TRBV7-2	TRBJ2-7	NA
TGCGCCAGCAGCTTATCTAGCGGCACAGATACGCAGTATTTT	CASSLSSGTDTQYF	NA	TRBV5-1	TRBJ2-3	NA
TGTGCCAGCAGTGAATCCGGCGGGCTCTATGGCTACACCTTC	CASSESGGLYGYTF	NA	TRBV25-1	TRBJ1-2	NA
TGTGCCAGCAGCTTGGGGAGGGACACTGAAGCTTTCTTT	CASSLGRDTEAFF	NA	TRBV5-8	TRBJ1-1	NA
TGTGCCAGCAGCCAACCCGGACAGGGCAATCAGCCCCAGCATTTT	CASSQPGQGNQPQHF	TRBD1	TRBV4-2	TRBJ1-5	NA
TGTGCCAGCAGCTCCCGTAAGGGGGCGGCCGACAATGAGCAGTTCTTC	CASSSRKGAADNEQFF	TRBD1	TRBV7-8	TRBJ2-1	NA
TGCAGCGTTGAAAGTGACGCGGGGGCTGAGCAGTTCTTC	CSVESDAGAEQFF	NA	TRBV29-1	TRBJ2-1	NA
TGTGCCAGCAGTTACTCGTCAGGGGGTGCCTATGGCTACACCTTC	CASSYSSGGAYGYTF	TRBD1	TRBV6-5	TRBJ1-2	NA
TGTGCCAGCAGCTTCGGTCTGAGCACTGAAGCTTTCTTT	CASSFGLSTEAFF	NA	TRBV11-2	TRBJ1-1	NA
TGCGCCAGCAGCCAAGATACCGGAACAGGGGGCTTCTATGGCTACACCTTC	CASSQDTGTGGFYGYTF	TRBD1	TRBV4-1	TRBJ1-2	NA
TGTGCCAGCAGCTTCACCGGGACTAGCGGGGGGGCCTATTACAATGAGCAGTTCTTC	CASSFTGTSGGAYYNEQFF	TRBD2	TRBV11-3	TRBJ2-1	NA
TGTGCCAGCAGCCGGGACAGGGATAACTATGGCTACACCTTC	CASSRDRDNYGYTF	TRBD1	TRBV6-5	TRBJ1-2	NA
TGCGCCAGCAGCTCGGTGGGGGGCACTGAAGCTTTCTTT	CASSSVGGTEAFF	NA	TRBV5-1	TRBJ1-1	NA
TGTGCCAGCAGCTTAGGCCCTAGCTTTACCGACGAGCAGTACTTC	CASSLGPSFTDEQYF	NA	TRBV7-3	TRBJ2-7	NA
TGTGCCAGCAGGGCCGGGACAGGCCCAAATCAGCCCCAGCATTTT	CASRAGTGPNQPQHF	TRBD1	TRBV6-1	TRBJ1-5	NA
TGTGCCAGCAGTTCTTTCCAGGGTTTACGGAGTGAAGCTTTCTTT	CASSSFQGLRSEAFF	NA	TRBV27	TRBJ1-1	NA
TGTGCCACCCGGAGCGGAAACTATGGCTACACCTTC	CATRSGNYGYTF	NA	TRBV19	TRBJ1-2	NA
TGCAGCCCATGGGGGGGCGACGGGGATACGCAGTATTTT	CSPWGGDGDTQYF	NA	TRBV29-1	TRBJ2-3	NA
TGCGCCAGCAGCTGGGGGACTAGCGACCACAATGAGCAGTTCTTC	CASSWGTSDHNEQFF	TRBD2	TRBV5-1	TRBJ2-1	NA
TGTGCCAGCAGTCGAAGGACGGGACTTTACGAGCAGTACTTC	CASSRRTGLYEQYF	NA	TRBV27	TRBJ2-7	NA
TGTGCCAGCAGCGCTCCACAGGAAACCTACGAGCAGTACTTC	CASSAPQETYEQYF	NA	TRBV7-2	TRBJ2-7	NA
TGTGCCAGCAGCCAATCTAGCGGGAGTGCTTCCTACGAGCAGTACTTC	CASSQSSGSASYEQYF	TRBD2	TRBV4-2	TRBJ2-7	NA
TGCGCCAGCAGCCAAGCGGGGGGTAGCATGAACACTGAAGCTTTCTTT	CASSQAGGSMNTEAFF	NA	TRBV4-1	TRBJ1-1	NA
TGTGCCAGCAGCTCCCAGGGGGCTCTAGATGTGGTGGCGGAAAAACTGTTTTTT	CASSSQGALDVVAEKLFF	TRBD1	TRBV7-8	TRBJ1-4	NA
TGTGCCAGCAGCGCGACAGACATGGGGGAGACCCAGTACTTC	CASSATDMGETQYF	NA	TRBV7-3	TRBJ2-5	NA
TGCGCCAGCAGCCAAGAGACAGGACGGGTCAAAAACATTCAGTACTTC	CASSQETGRVKNIQYF	NA	TRBV4-1	TRBJ2-4	NA
TGTGCCAGCTCACCACCCTCCGTGAGCTCCGACAATGAGCAGTTCTTC	CASSPPSVSSDNEQFF	NA	TRBV18	TRBJ2-1	NA
TGCAGCGTGGGGACAGAGTTCTACGAGCAGTACTTC	CSVGTEFYEQYF	TRBD1	TRBV29-1	TRBJ2-7	NA
TGTGCCAGCAGCAACCTTGGCCGGGACAGGGGACTGAACACTGAAGCTTTCTTT	CASSNLGRDRGLNTEAFF	NA	TRBV21-1	TRBJ1-1	NA
TGCGCCAGCAGCAGGGGCGAGTTTGGGGCCAACGTCCTGACTTTC	CASSRGEFGANVLTF	NA	TRBV5-1	TRBJ2-6	NA
TGTGCCAGCAGCTTGCGTTTGGGACAGGGTGGCTACACCTTC	CASSLRLGQGGYTF	TRBD1	TRBV5-5	TRBJ1-2	NA
TGTGCCAGCAGCTTCTTTGGGACAGGGTCCTACGAGCAGTACTTC	CASSFFGTGSYEQYF	TRBD1	TRBV5-6	TRBJ2-7	NA
TGTGCCAGCAGACGAGGGACAGGGGGAGGCTACACCTTC	CASRRGTGGGYTF	TRBD1	TRBV7-9	TRBJ1-2	NA
TGCGCCAGCAGCCCTGGAACGCAGGGGGCGAACACTGAAGCTTTCTTT	CASSPGTQGANTEAFF	TRBD1	TRBV5-1	TRBJ1-1	NA
TGTGCCACCGCACCTGGGGCTGTGGGCAACAATGAGCAGTTCTTC	CATAPGAVGNNEQFF	NA	TRBV9	TRBJ2-1	NA
TGTGCCACCAGCAGAGACCAGGCAGCCAAAAACATTCAGTACTTC	CATSRDQAAKNIQYF	NA	TRBV15	TRBJ2-4	NA
TGTGCCAGCAGCGTATGGGAAAGGGAGGGCGGGGAGCTGTTTTTT	CASSVWEREGGELFF	TRBD2	TRBV9	TRBJ2-2	NA